This TCR beta chain was recorded in a study of Ad26.COV2.S vaccination and SARS-CoV-2 variants. Study at large: The vaccine Ad26.COV2.S was put into the muscle once, or twice with 56 days between.

Clones were sequenced by immunoSEQ multiplex PCR, and TCRdb holds only the in-frame ones, with some missing. The table records 430,000 or so clones, 80% to 90% of them present only once. Findings and caveats of the study: Vaccine recipients showed a spike-specific TCR breadth that was higher than in placebo recipients. Similar non-spike TCR breadth was seen in vaccine and placebo recipients.

CDR3 length: 15 amino acids. The germline V gene has CDR1 MNHNS and CDR2 SASEGT. With 2 bases removed from V and 9 bases from J, the gap between germline ends came to 17 bases. This clone was picked up one time. No antigen is known for it. Treatment indicated: approximately 18 received Ad26.COV2.S at low or high dose, single or two shots; five or six received placebo; per-sample allocation not given. Sampling took place 63 days after the first vaccine or placebo injection. Whoever gave the sample was an adult aged 18-55 years in Boston. The sample was peripheral blood, taken in a trial of Ad26.COV2.S vaccine versus placebo. This clonotype originated in a person between 18 and 65 years old who received the Ad26.COV2.S COVID-19 vaccine or a placebo. V and J are TRBV6-1 and TRBJ1-5; D gene ambiguous. CDR3 loop: CASSELGHNERPQHF. In DNA, the CDR3 is TGTGCCAGCAGTGAACTAGGGCACAACGAGCGGCCCCAGCATTTT.